This TCR beta chain came from a study of cytomegalovirus exposure and HLA in healthy donors. Primers included in the PCR were 60 Vbeta and 13 Jbeta primers. TCRdb's table, derived via immunoSEQ multiplex PCR, lists solely in-frame clones and lacks some. The sample includes approximately 120,000 clones, around three quarters of them seen just once. In germline, CDR1 is SEHNR, CDR2 FQNEAQ (reference sequence). This CDR3 is built from 15 residues. The V and J ends lost 5 bases and 4 bases, in that order; junction bases with no gene match: 6. J is TRBJ1-1 and V is TRBV7-9; 11 bases are shared with TRBD1. This TCR was recovered from a woman aged 45-60 years in good health and CMV-seropositive. The sample taken for sequencing was PBMCs. CDR3 loop: CASSPGQGASTEAFF. As DNA, the CDR3 is TGTGCCAGCAGCCCCGGACAGGGGGCCTCCACTGAAGCTTTCTTT. The full variable domain, with the rest looked up from reference TRBV7-9 and TRBJ1-1, is DTGVSQNPRHKITKRGQNVTFRCDPISEHNRLYWYRQTLGQGPEFLTYFQNEAQLEKSRLLSDRFSAERPKGSFSTLEIQRTEQGDSAMYLCASSPGQGASTEAFFGQGTRLTVV.